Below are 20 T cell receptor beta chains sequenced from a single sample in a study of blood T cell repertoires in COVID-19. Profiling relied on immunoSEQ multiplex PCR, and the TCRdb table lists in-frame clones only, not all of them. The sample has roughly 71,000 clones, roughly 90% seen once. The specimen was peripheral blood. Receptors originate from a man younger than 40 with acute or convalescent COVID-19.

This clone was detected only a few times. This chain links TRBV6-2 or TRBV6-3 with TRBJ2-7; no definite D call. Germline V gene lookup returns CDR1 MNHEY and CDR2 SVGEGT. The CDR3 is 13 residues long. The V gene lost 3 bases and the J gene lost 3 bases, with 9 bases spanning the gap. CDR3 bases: TGTGCCAGCAGTTATCGGGTGGTCTACGAGCAGTACTTC. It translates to CASSYRVVYEQYF.

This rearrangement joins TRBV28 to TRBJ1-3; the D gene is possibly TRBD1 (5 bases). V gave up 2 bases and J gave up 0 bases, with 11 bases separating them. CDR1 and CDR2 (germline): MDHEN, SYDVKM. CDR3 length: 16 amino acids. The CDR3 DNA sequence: TGTGCCAGCAGTTTAGAGGGACTAATCTCTGGAAACACCATATATTTT. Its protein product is CASSLEGLISGNTIYF.

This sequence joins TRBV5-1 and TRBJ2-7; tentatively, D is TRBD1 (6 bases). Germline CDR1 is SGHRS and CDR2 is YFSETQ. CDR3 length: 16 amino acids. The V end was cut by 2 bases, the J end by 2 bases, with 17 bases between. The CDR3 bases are TGCGCCAGCAGCTTTTCGCCAGGGGCAACCCCCTACGAGCAGTACTTC. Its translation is CASSFSPGATPYEQYF. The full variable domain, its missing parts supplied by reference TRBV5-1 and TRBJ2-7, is KAGVTQTPRYLIKTRGQQVTLSCSPISGHRSVSWYQQTPGQGLQFLFEYFSETQRNKGNFPGRFSGRQFSNSRSEMNVSTLELGDSALYLCASSFSPGATPYEQYFGPGTRLTVT.

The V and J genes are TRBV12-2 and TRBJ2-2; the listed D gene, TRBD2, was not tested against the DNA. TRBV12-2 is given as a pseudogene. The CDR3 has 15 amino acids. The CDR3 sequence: CASRLERGGLEELFF. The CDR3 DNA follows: TGTGCAAGTCGCTTGGAACGGGGGGGCCTCGAGGAGCTGTTTTTT.

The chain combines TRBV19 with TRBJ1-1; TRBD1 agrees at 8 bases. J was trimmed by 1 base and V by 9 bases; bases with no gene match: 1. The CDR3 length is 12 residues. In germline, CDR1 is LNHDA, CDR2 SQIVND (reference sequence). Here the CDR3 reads CASGQGNTEAFF. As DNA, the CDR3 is TGTGCCAGCGGACAGGGGAACACTGAAGCTTTCTTT.

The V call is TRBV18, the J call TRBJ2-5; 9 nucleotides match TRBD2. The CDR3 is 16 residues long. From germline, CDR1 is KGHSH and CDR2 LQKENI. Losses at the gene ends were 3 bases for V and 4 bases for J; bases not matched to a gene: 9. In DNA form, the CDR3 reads TGTGCCAGCTCACCTTTCTTAGCGGGAGACGGAGAGACCCAGTACTTC. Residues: CASSPFLAGDGETQYF.

DNA for the CDR3: TGTGCCACCAGCAGAAGGACAGGTGTTCTGAACACTGAAGCTTTCTTT. This gives the protein CATSRRTGVLNTEAFF. The chain uses TRBV15 and TRBJ1-1; TRBD1 aligns across 7 bases. Germline V gene sequence: CDR1 LNHNV, CDR2 YYDKDF (reference sequence). The CDR3 has 16 residues. The V segment lost 2 bases and the J segment 0 bases; nucleotides outside the gene matches: 6.

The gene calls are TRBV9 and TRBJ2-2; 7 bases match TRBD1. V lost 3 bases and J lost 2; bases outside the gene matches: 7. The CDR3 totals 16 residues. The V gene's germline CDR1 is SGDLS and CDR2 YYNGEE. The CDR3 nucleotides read TGTGCCAGCAGCGAGAGGACAGGTTATAACACCGGGGAGCTGTTTTTT. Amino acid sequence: CASSERTGYNTGELFF.

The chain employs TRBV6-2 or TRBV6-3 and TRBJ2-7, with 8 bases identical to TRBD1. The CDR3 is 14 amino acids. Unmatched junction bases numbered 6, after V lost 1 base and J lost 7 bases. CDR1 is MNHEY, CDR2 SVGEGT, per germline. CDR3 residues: CASSYFRGRGEQYF. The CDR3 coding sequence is TGTGCCAGCAGTTACTTCAGGGGGCGGGGAGAGCAGTACTTC.

The CDR3 coding sequence is TGTGCCAGCAGCCCCGACAGACAGTCCTATGGCTACACCTTC. Its translation is CASSPDRQSYGYTF. The genes are TRBV9 and TRBJ1-2, with a tentative D call TRBD1 (5 bases). Germline values: CDR1 SGDLS, CDR2 YYNGEE. The V end lost 4 bases, the J end lost 4 bases, and 14 bases lay between the germline ends. The CDR3 has 14 amino acids.

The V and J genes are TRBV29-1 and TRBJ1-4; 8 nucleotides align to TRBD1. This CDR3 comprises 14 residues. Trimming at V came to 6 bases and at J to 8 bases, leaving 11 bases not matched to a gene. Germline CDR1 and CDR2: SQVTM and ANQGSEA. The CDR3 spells CSVTAGGGGEKLFF. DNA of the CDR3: TGCAGCGTCACCGCAGGGGGCGGAGGGGAAAAACTGTTTTTT.

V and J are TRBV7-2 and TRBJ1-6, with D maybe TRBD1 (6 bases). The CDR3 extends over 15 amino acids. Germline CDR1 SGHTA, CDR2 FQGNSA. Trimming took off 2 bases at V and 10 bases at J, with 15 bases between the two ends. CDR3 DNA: TGTGCCAGCAGCTTAAACGGGGGGCGCGGGTCACCCCTCCACTTT. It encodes CASSLNGGRGSPLHF.

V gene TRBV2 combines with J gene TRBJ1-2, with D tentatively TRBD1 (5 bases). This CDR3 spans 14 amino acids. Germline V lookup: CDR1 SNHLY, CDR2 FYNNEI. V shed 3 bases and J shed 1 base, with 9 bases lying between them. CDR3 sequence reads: CASSDQGFNYGYTF. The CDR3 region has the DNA TGTGCCAGCAGTGACCAGGGATTTAACTATGGCTACACCTTC.

The CDR3 loop reads CASSRTGAQYTEAFF. In DNA, the CDR3 is TGTGCCAGCAGCCGTACAGGGGCGCAGTACACTGAAGCTTTCTTT. V gene TRBV5-8 combines with J gene TRBJ1-1, with 7 nucleotides matching TRBD1. J was trimmed by 3 bases and V by 4 bases; bases with no gene match: 9. CDR1 is SGHTS and CDR2 is YDEGEE in the germline V gene. CDR3 length equals 15 residues.

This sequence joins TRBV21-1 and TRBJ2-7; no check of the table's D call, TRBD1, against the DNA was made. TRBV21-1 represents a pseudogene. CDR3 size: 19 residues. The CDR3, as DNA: TGTGCCAGCAGCAAAGGGACCTACGTAAGGACAGGGGGCTCCTACGAGCAGTACGTC. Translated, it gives CASSKGTYVRTGGSYEQYV.

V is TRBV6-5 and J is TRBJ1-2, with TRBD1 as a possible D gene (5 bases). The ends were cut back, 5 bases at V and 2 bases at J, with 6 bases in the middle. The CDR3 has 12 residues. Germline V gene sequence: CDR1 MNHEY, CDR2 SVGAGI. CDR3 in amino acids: CASSRQNYGYTF. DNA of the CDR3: TGTGCCAGCAGTAGACAGAACTATGGCTACACCTTC.

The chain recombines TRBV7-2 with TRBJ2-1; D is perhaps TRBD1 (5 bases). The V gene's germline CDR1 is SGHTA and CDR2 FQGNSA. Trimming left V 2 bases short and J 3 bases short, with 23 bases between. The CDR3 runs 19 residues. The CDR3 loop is CASSLKARVPLGSYNEQFF. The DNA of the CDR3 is TGTGCCAGCAGCTTAAAGGCCAGGGTTCCTTTGGGAAGCTACAATGAGCAGTTCTTC.

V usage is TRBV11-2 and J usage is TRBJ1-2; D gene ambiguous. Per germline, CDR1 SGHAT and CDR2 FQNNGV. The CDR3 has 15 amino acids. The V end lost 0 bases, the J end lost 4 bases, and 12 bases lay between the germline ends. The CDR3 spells CASSLDRSLGYGYTF. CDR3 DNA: TGTGCCAGCAGCTTAGATAGGAGTTTAGGCTATGGCTACACCTTC.

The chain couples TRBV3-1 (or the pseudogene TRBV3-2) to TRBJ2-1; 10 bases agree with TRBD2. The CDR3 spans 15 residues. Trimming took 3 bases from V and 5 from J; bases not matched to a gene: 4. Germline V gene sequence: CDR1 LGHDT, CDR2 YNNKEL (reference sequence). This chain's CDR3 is CASSHSGRAHNEQFF. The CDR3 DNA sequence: TGTGCCAGCAGCCACAGCGGGAGGGCCCACAATGAGCAGTTCTTC.

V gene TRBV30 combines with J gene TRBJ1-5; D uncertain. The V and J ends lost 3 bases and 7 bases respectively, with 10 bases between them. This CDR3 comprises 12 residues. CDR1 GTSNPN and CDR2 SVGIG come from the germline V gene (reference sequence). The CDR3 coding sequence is TGTGCCTGGAGCAGGTCGGGGCAGCCCCAGCATTTT. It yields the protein CAWSRSGQPQHF.